These T cell receptor beta chains were read from a single sample in a study of cytomegalovirus exposure and HLA in healthy donors. The table came from immunoSEQ multiplex PCR; TCRdb's copy has only in-frame clones and leaves some out. The sample carries hundreds of thousands of clones, approximately 84% recorded once. Sequencing was done on a sample of PBMCs. The source is a woman aged 40 to 49 in good health and CMV-seronegative. The CDR3 runs from the conserved cysteine through the conserved F or W. D genes are given only for firm matches. The size entry is marked missing in some rows and otherwise reads once, few, many or a size class.

clone_size | j_call | v_call | d_call | cdr3_aa | cdr3_nt
- | TRBJ2-3 | TRBV19 | TRBD2 | CAAGGRGDTQYF | TGTGCTGCGGGGGGCCGGGGAGATACGCAGTATTTT
- | TRBJ2-7 | TRBV7-9 | - | CASSFGGGDYEQYF | TGTGCCAGCAGCTTCGGGGGTGGGGACTACGAGCAGTACTTC
once | TRBJ1-1 | TRBV18 | - | CASSYGGTGAEAFF | TGTGCCAGCTCCTATGGGGGGACGGGCGCCGAAGCTTTCTTT
- | TRBJ2-5 | TRBV28 | - | CASDDPRRKTQYF | TGTGCCAGCGATGACCCCCGGAGGAAGACCCAGTACTTC
- | TRBJ1-6 | TRBV19 | - | CASKRQSDSPLHF | TGTGCCAGCAAACGACAGTCAGATTCACCCCTCCACTTT
- | TRBJ1-1 | TRBV18 | TRBD1 | CASSPRVHRGRSTEAFF | TGTGCCAGCTCACCAAGAGTTCACAGGGGGCGGTCCACTGAAGCTTTCTTT
once | TRBJ2-3 | TRBV7-3 | - | CASSRGADDTQYF | TGTGCCAGCAGCCGGGGGGCTGACGATACGCAGTATTTT
- | TRBJ2-5 | TRBV15 | - | CATSGGGEDYQTQYF | TGTGCCACCAGCGGAGGGGGCGAGGATTACCAGACCCAGTACTTC
- | TRBJ1-1 | TRBV4-1 | - | CASSQEGGGWTEAFF | TGCGCCAGCAGCCAAGAAGGGGGGGGATGGACTGAAGCTTTCTTT
- | TRBJ1-3 | TRBV4-1 | - | CASSQDDRKGENTIYF | TGCGCCAGCAGCCAAGATGACAGAAAAGGCGAAAACACCATATATTTT
- | TRBJ1-6 | TRBV6-1 | - | CASRGGDGSSPLHF | TGTGCCAGCAGGGGCGGGGATGGGAGTTCACCCCTCCACTTT
once | TRBJ2-7 | TRBV27 | - | CASSYSGGPPYEQYF | TGTGCCAGCAGCTACAGCGGTGGACCCCCCTACGAGCAGTACTTC
- | TRBJ2-7 | TRBV2 | TRBD1 | CASRGQGATYEQYF | TGTGCCAGCAGGGGACAGGGGGCAACCTACGAGCAGTACTTC
- | TRBJ1-4 | TRBV29-1 | - | CSVLFQGAEKLFF | TGCAGCGTTCTATTCCAGGGTGCTGAAAAACTGTTTTTT
- | TRBJ2-3 | TRBV27 | - | CASRSGAITDTQYF | TGTGCCAGCAGGAGCGGAGCGATCACAGATACGCAGTATTTT
many | TRBJ2-3 | TRBV5-1 | TRBD1 | CASSPRWGTGGGDTQYF | TGCGCCAGCAGCCCGCGATGGGGGACAGGGGGGGGAGATACGCAGTATTTT
- | TRBJ1-1 | TRBV27 | - | CASTGRGRQNTEAFF | TGTGCCAGCACCGGTCGGGGAAGGCAGAACACTGAAGCTTTCTTT
- | TRBJ2-3 | TRBV2 | - | CASRFWRPSLTDTQYF | TGTGCCAGCAGGTTTTGGCGGCCCTCCTTGACAGATACGCAGTATTTT
- | TRBJ1-1 | TRBV7-9 | TRBD1 | CASSQTGAVTEAFF | TGTGCCAGCAGCCAAACAGGGGCGGTCACTGAAGCTTTCTTT
- | TRBJ2-2 | TRBV4-2 | - | CASSQDPGATGELFF | TGTGCCAGCAGCCAAGATCCAGGGGCCACCGGGGAGCTGTTTTTT
- | TRBJ2-7 | TRBV7-8 | - | CASSLAGQSYEQYF | TGTGCCAGCAGCTTAGCGGGGCAGTCCTACGAGCAGTACTTC
- | TRBJ2-2 | TRBV23-1 | TRBD1 | CASSERDRAANTGELFF | TGCGCCAGCAGTGAACGCGACAGGGCTGCGAACACCGGGGAGCTGTTTTTT
few | TRBJ1-6 | TRBV15 | - | CATSSGGISYNSPLHF | TGTGCCACCAGCAGTGGGGGGATTTCCTATAATTCACCCCTCCACTTT
- | TRBJ2-2 | TRBV7-9 | - | CAIATGELFF | TGTGCCATTGCGACCGGGGAGCTGTTTTTT
- | TRBJ1-3 | TRBV9 | - | CASSQGYTGNTIYF | TGTGCCAGCAGCCAGGGGTATACCGGAAACACCATATATTTT
- | TRBJ1-2 | TRBV30 | - | CAWSVGRYYGYTF | TGTGCCTGGAGTGTGGGGCGATACTATGGCTACACCTTC
- | TRBJ1-2 | TRBV6-5 | - | CASRQGQNYGYTF | TGTGCCAGCAGGCAGGGTCAAAACTATGGCTACACCTTC
- | TRBJ1-3 | TRBV30 | TRBD1 | CAWQTGAAGNTIYF | TGTGCCTGGCAAACAGGGGCAGCAGGAAACACCATATATTTT
- | TRBJ2-7 | TRBV27 | - | CASSSSSGETSYEQYF | TGTGCCAGCAGTTCCTCTTCCGGGGAAACCTCCTACGAGCAGTACTTC
- | TRBJ1-6 | TRBV30 | TRBD1 | CACDRVNSPLHF | TGTGCCTGTGACAGGGTTAATTCACCCCTCCACTTT
once | TRBJ1-2 | TRBV5-6 | TRBD1 | CASSPTGGDGYTF | TGTGCCAGCAGCCCGACAGGGGGCGATGGCTACACCTTC
- | TRBJ1-1 | TRBV18 | - | CASSPQGLTPTEAFF | TGTGCCAGCTCTCCTCAGGGTCTAACTCCCACTGAAGCTTTCTTT
- | TRBJ1-1 | TRBV19 | TRBD1 | CASSKSSGQGAEAFF | TGTGCCAGTAGTAAATCCTCCGGACAGGGGGCTGAAGCTTTCTTT
- | TRBJ1-5 | TRBV7-6 | TRBD1 | CASSPGQGGYSNQPQHF | TGTGCCAGCAGCCCAGGACAGGGCGGATATAGCAATCAGCCCCAGCATTTT
- | TRBJ2-7 | TRBV11-3 | TRBD1 | CASSSGTASYEQYF | TGTGCCAGCAGCTCCGGGACAGCCTCCTACGAGCAGTACTTC
- | TRBJ2-1 | TRBV4-3 | - | CASSQVLRVTGTAYNEQFF | TGCGCCAGCAGCCAAGTGTTAAGGGTTACGGGGACTGCCTACAATGAGCAGTTCTTC
- | TRBJ2-7 | TRBV30 | TRBD1 | CAWSDGTGDYEQYF | TGTGCCTGGAGTGATGGGACAGGGGACTACGAGCAGTACTTC
- | TRBJ2-3 | TRBV6-1 | - | CASSDAWGTQSTDTQYF | TGTGCCAGCAGTGACGCCTGGGGGACACAGAGCACAGATACGCAGTATTTT
- | TRBJ2-7 | TRBV5-1 | - | CASSAGNTNNEQYF | TGCGCCAGCAGCGCAGGGAACACTAACAACGAGCAGTACTTC
- | TRBJ2-5 | TRBV10-3 | TRBD2 | CAISDGVGGETQYF | TGTGCCATCAGTGACGGGGTCGGGGGGGAGACCCAGTACTTC
- | TRBJ1-1 | TRBV11-3 | - | CASSLGAGNTEAFF | TGTGCCAGCAGCTTAGGGGCAGGGAACACTGAAGCTTTCTTT
- | TRBJ2-5 | TRBV7-2 | - | CASSPQGGETQYF | TGTGCCAGCAGCCCCCAGGGGGGAGAGACCCAGTACTTC
- | TRBJ2-1 | TRBV6-5 | TRBD1 | CASSYSMGDRHNEQFF | TGTGCCAGCAGTTACTCGATGGGGGACAGACACAATGAGCAGTTCTTC
- | TRBJ1-5 | TRBV11-3 | TRBD1 | CASSPDYRGLQPQHF | TGTGCCAGCAGCCCAGATTACAGGGGGCTTCAGCCCCAGCATTTT
- | TRBJ1-5 | TRBV7-2 | TRBD1 | CASRQGAGQPQHF | TGTGCCAGCAGGCAGGGGGCTGGGCAGCCCCAGCATTTT
- | TRBJ1-1 | TRBV5-1 | TRBD1 | CASSLVTGQGAEAFF | TGCGCCAGCAGCTTAGTCACGGGACAGGGGGCTGAAGCTTTCTTT
- | TRBJ2-3 | TRBV23-1 | - | CASSQFRRTSSPTDTQYF | TGCGCCAGCAGTCAATTTCGGAGAACCTCAAGCCCCACAGATACGCAGTATTTT
- | TRBJ2-5 | TRBV20-1 | - | CSARGAREEYF | TGCAGTGCTAGGGGGGCCCGGGAAGAGTACTTC
once | TRBJ2-7 | TRBV10-3 | TRBD1 | CAIRRTGAPYEQYF | TGTGCCATCAGGCGGACAGGGGCCCCCTACGAGCAGTACTTC
few | TRBJ2-7 | TRBV19 | - | CASSITRLSYEQYF | TGTGCCAGTAGTATCACCAGGCTCTCCTACGAGCAGTACTTC
- | TRBJ2-1 | TRBV6-6 | - | CASSRLLEGYNEQFF | TGTGCCAGCAGTCGACTACTAGAAGGTTACAATGAGCAGTTCTTC
- | TRBJ2-2 | TRBV7-6 | - | CASSPTNTGELFF | TGTGCCAGCAGCCCTACGAACACCGGGGAGCTGTTTTTT
- | TRBJ2-5 | TRBV25-1 | - | CASSEPGQFQETQYF | TGTGCCAGCAGTGAACCCGGACAGTTCCAAGAGACCCAGTACTTC
- | TRBJ2-3 | TRBV29-1 | TRBD1 | CSANPGQGPDTQYF | TGCAGCGCCAACCCGGGACAGGGGCCAGATACGCAGTATTTT
- | TRBJ1-5 | TRBV30 | - | CAWSGGVDQPQHF | TGTGCCTGGAGTGGGGGGGTAGATCAGCCCCAGCATTTT
- | TRBJ2-1 | TRBV4-3 | - | CASSQDPDRSNEQFF | TGCGCCAGCAGCCAGGACCCGGACAGAAGTAATGAGCAGTTCTTC
- | TRBJ1-2 | TRBV5-1 | - | CASSLRRGDGGYTF | TGCGCCAGCAGCTTGAGACGGGGGGACGGTGGCTACACCTTC
- | TRBJ2-2 | TRBV7-3 | TRBD2 | CASSITSGGYTGELFF | TGTGCCAGCAGCATAACTAGCGGGGGGTACACCGGGGAGCTGTTTTTT
- | TRBJ1-2 | TRBV29-1 | TRBD1 | CSVETGQGIYGYTF | TGCAGCGTTGAAACGGGACAGGGGATCTATGGCTACACCTTC